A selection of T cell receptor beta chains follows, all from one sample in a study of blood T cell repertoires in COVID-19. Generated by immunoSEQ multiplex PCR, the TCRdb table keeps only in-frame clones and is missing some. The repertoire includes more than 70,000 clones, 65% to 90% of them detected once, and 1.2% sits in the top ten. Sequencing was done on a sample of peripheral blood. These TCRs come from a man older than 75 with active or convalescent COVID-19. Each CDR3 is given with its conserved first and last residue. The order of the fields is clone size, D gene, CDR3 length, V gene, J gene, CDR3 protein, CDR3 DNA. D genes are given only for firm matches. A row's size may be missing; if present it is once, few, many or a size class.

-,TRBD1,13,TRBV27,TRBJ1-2,CASRPHRGLGYTF,TGTGCCAGCAGGCCACACAGGGGACTTGGCTACACCTTC
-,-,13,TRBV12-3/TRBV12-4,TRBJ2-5,CASSLWQQETQYF,TGTGCCAGCAGTTTATGGCAGCAAGAGACCCAGTACTTC
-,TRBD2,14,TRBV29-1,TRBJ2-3,CSARTSGRSDTQYF,TGCAGCGCTAGGACTAGCGGGAGATCCGATACGCAGTATTTT
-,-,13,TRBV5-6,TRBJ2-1,CASSLRRGNEQFF,TGTGCCAGCAGCCTACGACGAGGCAATGAGCAGTTCTTC
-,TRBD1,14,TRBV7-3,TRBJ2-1,CASSLDRAVDEQFF,TGTGCCAGCAGCCTGGACAGGGCGGTGGATGAGCAGTTCTTC
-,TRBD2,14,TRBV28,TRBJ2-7,CASSSGGGSYEQYF,TGTGCCAGCAGTTCCGGCGGGGGCTCCTACGAGCAGTACTTC
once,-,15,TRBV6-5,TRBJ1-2,CASSYAGAPNYGYTF,TGTGCCAGCAGTTACGCAGGGGCCCCTAACTATGGCTACACCTTC
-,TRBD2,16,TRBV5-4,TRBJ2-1,CASSSAGVSGTGEQFF,TGTGCCAGCAGCTCCGCTGGGGTTAGCGGGACGGGTGAGCAGTTCTTC
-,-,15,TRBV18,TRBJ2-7,CASSPRLESPYEQYF,TGTGCCAGCTCACCGCGCTTAGAGTCCCCCTACGAGCAGTACTTC
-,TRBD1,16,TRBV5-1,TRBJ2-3,CASSLGTGRSTDTQYF,TGCGCCAGCAGCTTGGGGACAGGGCGTAGCACAGATACGCAGTATTTT
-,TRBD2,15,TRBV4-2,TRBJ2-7,CASSQEEIAGDEQYF,TGTGCCAGCAGCCAAGAAGAGATAGCGGGAGACGAGCAGTACTTC
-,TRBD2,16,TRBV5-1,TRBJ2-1,CASSLDAGEAYNEQFF,TGCGCCAGCAGCTTGGATGCGGGAGAGGCCTACAATGAGCAGTTCTTC
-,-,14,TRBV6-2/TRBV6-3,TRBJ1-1,CASSIDILNTEAFF,TGTGCCAGCAGCATCGACATTCTGAACACTGAAGCTTTCTTT
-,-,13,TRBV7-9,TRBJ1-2,CASSLYGNYGYTF,TGTGCCAGCAGCTTGTACGGGAACTATGGCTACACCTTC
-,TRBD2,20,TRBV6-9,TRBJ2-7,CASSWGETSGRAMVTYEQYF,TGTGCCAGCAGTTGGGGGGAGACTAGCGGGAGGGCCATGGTAACCTACGAGCAGTACTTC
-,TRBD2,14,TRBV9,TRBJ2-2,CASSKGGDTGELFF,TGTGCCAGCAGCAAGGGAGGGGACACCGGGGAGCTGTTTTTT
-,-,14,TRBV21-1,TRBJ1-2,CASSKADRNYGYTF,TGTGCCAGCAGCAAAGCGGACAGAAACTATGGCTACACCTTC
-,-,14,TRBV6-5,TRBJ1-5,CASKKDSYYQPQHF,TGTGCCAGCAAGAAGGACAGTTATTATCAGCCCCAGCATTTT
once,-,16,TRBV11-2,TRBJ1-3,CASRLSSSSSGNTIYF,TGTGCCAGCAGACTTAGCTCCAGCAGCTCTGGAAACACCATATATTTT
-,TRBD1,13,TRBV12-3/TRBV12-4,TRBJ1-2,CASSLQGGYGYTF,TGTGCCAGCAGTTTACAGGGGGGATATGGCTACACCTTC
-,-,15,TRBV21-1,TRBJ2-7,CASSKGDGTRGEQYF,TGTGCCAGCAGCAAAGGAGACGGGACTCGGGGAGAGCAGTACTTC
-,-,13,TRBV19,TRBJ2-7,CASSVGHFYEQYF,TGTGCCAGTAGTGTGGGACACTTTTACGAGCAGTACTTC
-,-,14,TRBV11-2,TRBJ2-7,CASSIDRSSYEQYF,TGTGCCAGCAGTATAGACAGGAGCTCCTACGAGCAGTACTTC
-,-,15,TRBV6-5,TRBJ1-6,CASSLQRPSNSPLHF,TGTGCCAGCAGTTTACAGAGACCTTCTAATTCACCCCTCCACTTT
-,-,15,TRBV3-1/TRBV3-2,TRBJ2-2,CASSQEGAFTGELFF,TGTGCCAGCAGCCAAGAGGGGGCGTTCACCGGGGAGCTGTTTTTT
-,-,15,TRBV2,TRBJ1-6,CASSVMGAGDSPLHF,TGTGCCAGCAGTGTAATGGGGGCAGGGGATTCACCCCTCCACTTT
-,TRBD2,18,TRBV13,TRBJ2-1,CASSLHYLAGGRHNEQFF,TGTGCCAGCAGCTTACATTATCTAGCGGGAGGACGACACAATGAGCAGTTCTTC
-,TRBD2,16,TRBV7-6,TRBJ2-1,CASSLFGLADYNEQFF,TGTGCCAGCAGCTTATTCGGACTAGCGGACTACAATGAGCAGTTCTTC
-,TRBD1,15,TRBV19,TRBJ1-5,CASSARTGGNQPQHF,TGTGCCAGTAGTGCCCGGACAGGGGGCAATCAGCCCCAGCATTTT
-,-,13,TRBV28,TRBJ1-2,CASSFTEDYGYTF,TGTGCCAGCAGTTTTACTGAGGACTATGGCTACACCTTC
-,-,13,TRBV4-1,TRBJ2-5,CASSQGRGETQYF,TGCGCCAGCAGCCAGGGGAGGGGGGAGACCCAGTACTTC
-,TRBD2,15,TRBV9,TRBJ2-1,CASSVVGGRGNEQFF,TGTGCCAGCAGCGTAGTCGGCGGGAGGGGGAATGAGCAGTTCTTC
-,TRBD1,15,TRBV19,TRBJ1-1,CASSIFGTGTTEAFF,TGTGCCAGTAGTATTTTCGGGACAGGGACCACTGAAGCTTTCTTT
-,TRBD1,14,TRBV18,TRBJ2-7,CASSTGTGTYEQYF,TGTGCCAGCTCAACCGGGACAGGGACCTACGAGCAGTACTTC
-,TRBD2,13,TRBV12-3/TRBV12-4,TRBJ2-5,CASKTSGQETQYF,TGTGCCAGCAAAACTAGCGGACAAGAGACCCAGTACTTC
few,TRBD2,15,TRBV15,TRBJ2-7,CATSTLTSGRDEQYF,TGTGCCACCAGCACCTTGACTAGCGGGAGGGACGAGCAGTACTTC
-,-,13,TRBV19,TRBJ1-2,CASSIPEAGVYTF,TGTGCCAGTAGTATCCCCGAGGCAGGGGTGTACACCTTC
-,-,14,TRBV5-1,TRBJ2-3,CASSWQGDTDTQYF,TGCGCCAGCAGCTGGCAGGGCGACACAGATACGCAGTATTTT
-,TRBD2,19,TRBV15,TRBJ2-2,CATSRVGSGTWGNTGELFF,TGTGCCACCAGCAGAGTTGGTAGCGGGACATGGGGGAACACCGGGGAGCTGTTTTTT
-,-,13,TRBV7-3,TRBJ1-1,CASSSTGNTEAFF,TGTGCCAGCAGCTCGACAGGGAACACTGAAGCTTTCTTT
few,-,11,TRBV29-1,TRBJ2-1,CSIQANWEQFF,TGCAGCATACAGGCCAACTGGGAGCAGTTCTTC
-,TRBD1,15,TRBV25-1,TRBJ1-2,CASSGQGWGIYGYTF,TGTGCCAGCAGTGGACAGGGCTGGGGCATCTATGGCTACACCTTC
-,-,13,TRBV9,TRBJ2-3,CASSNGITDTQYF,TGTGCCAGCAGTAACGGGATCACAGATACGCAGTATTTT
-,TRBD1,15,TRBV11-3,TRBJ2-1,CARRNSGGSYNEQFF,TGTGCCAGACGAAATTCAGGGGGCTCCTACAATGAGCAGTTCTTC
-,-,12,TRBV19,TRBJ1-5,CAGGRGWQPQHF,TGTGCTGGGGGCCGGGGTTGGCAGCCCCAGCATTTT
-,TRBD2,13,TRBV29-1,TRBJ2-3,CSVAGGYTDTQYF,TGCAGCGTCGCGGGAGGATACACAGATACGCAGTATTTT
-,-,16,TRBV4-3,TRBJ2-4,CASSQGAQVGGNIQYF,TGCGCCAGCAGCCAAGGGGCACAGGTGGGAGGAAACATTCAGTACTTC
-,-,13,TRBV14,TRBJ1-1,CASSQRQYTEAFF,TGTGCCAGCAGCCAGAGACAGTACACTGAAGCTTTCTTT
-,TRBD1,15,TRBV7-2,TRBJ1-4,CASSLIGGAGEKLFF,TGTGCCAGCAGCTTAATAGGGGGCGCTGGTGAAAAACTGTTTTTT
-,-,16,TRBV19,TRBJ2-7,CASSIARGGATYEQYF,TGTGCCAGTAGTATAGCCCGCGGGGGCGCAACCTACGAGCAGTACTTC
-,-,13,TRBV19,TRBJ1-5,CASSIGGLQPQHF,TGTGCCAGTAGTATAGGGGGGCTTCAGCCCCAGCATTTT
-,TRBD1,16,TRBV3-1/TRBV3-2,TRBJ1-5,CASSQGGTGVREPQHF,TGTGCCAGCAGCCAAGGCGGGACAGGGGTTCGTGAGCCCCAGCATTTT
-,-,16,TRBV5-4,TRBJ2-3,CASSAARSGSTDTQYF,TGTGCCAGCAGCGCCGCCAGATCAGGTAGCACAGATACGCAGTATTTT
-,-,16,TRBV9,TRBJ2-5,CASSVSPLGGQETQYF,TGTGCCAGCAGCGTGTCCCCATTGGGAGGACAAGAGACCCAGTACTTC
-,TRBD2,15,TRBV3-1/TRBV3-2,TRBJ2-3,CASSQDGRALDTQYF,TGTGCCAGCAGCCAAGACGGGAGGGCTCTCGATACGCAGTATTTT
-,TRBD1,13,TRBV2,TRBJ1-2,CASSDRGLYGYTF,TGTGCCAGCAGCGACAGGGGGCTTTATGGCTACACCTTC